The source of this T cell receptor (beta chain) is a study of T-cell reconstitution after alpha-beta-depleted transplantation in children. Unique molecular identifiers tagged the TCRbeta library. MiXCR was run by TCRdb on the PCR reads, yielding one entry per CDR3 protein. Altogether hundreds of thousands of distinct CDR3 sequences are present, over 7.5% being singletons, with the ten largest covering approximately 8.6%. Study observations and caveats: T-cell numbers and diversity one year post-transplant derived largely from freshly generated T cells. Recipient T cells and thymic progenitors that survived gave rise to the high TCRbeta diversity observed at day 60 in some patients.

Of note for this clonotype: Its specificity is unknown.

Germline CDR1 and CDR2: SEHNR and FQNEAQ (reference sequence). The CDR3 runs to 16 residues. Losses at the gene ends were 1 base for V and 3 bases for J; bases not matched to a gene: 6. Sequencing used peripheral blood, obtained 360 days after TCRalphabeta/CD19-depleted stem cell transplant. This TCR derives from a female patient aged 2-9 years who had a stem cell transplant for Fanconi anemia, so the T cells may come from the graft donor. V and J are TRBV7-9 and TRBJ1-1; TRBD1 matches at 9 bases. CDR3 sequence reads: CASSLDLRDRDTEAFF. The CDR3 DNA follows: TGTGCCAGCAGCTTAGACCTCCGGGACAGGGACACTGAAGCTTTCTTT.